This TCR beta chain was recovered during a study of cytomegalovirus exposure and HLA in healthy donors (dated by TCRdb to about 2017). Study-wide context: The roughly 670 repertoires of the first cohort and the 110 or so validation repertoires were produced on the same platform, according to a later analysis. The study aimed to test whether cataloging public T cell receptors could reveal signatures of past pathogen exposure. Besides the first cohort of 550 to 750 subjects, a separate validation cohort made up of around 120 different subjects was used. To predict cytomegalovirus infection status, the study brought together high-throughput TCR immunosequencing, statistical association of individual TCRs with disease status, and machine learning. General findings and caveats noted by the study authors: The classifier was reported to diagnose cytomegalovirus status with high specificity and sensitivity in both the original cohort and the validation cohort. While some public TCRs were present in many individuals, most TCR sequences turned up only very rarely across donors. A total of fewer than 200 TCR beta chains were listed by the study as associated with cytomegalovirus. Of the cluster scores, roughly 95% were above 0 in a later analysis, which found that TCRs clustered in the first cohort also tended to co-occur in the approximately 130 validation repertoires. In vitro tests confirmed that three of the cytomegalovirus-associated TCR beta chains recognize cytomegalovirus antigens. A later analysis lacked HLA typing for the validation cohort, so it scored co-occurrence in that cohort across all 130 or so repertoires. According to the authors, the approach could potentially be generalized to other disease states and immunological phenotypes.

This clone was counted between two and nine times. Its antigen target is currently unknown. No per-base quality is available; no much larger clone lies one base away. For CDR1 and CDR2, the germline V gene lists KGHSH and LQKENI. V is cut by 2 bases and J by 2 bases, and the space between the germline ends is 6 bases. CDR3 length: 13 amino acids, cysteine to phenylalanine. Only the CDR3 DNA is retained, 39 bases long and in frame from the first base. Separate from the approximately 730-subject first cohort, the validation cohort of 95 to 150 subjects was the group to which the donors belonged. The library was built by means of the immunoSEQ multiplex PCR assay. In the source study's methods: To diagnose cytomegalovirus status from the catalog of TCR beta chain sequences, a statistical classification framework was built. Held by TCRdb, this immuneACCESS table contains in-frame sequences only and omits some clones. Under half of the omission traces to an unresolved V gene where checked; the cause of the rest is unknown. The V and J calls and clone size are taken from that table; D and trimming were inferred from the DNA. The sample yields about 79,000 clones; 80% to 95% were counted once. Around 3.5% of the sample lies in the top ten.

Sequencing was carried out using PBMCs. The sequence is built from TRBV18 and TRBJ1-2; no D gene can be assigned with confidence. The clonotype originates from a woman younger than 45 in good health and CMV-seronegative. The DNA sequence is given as TGTGCCAGCTCACCAGCGGAGAACTATGGCTACACCTTC. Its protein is CASSPAENYGYTF. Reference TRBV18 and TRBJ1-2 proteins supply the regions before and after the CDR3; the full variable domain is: NAGVMQNPRHLVRRRGQEARLRCSPMKGHSHVYWYRQLPEEGLKFMVYLQKENIIDESGMPKERFSAEFPKEGPSILRIQQVVRGDSAAYFCASSPAENYGYTFGSGTRLTVV.